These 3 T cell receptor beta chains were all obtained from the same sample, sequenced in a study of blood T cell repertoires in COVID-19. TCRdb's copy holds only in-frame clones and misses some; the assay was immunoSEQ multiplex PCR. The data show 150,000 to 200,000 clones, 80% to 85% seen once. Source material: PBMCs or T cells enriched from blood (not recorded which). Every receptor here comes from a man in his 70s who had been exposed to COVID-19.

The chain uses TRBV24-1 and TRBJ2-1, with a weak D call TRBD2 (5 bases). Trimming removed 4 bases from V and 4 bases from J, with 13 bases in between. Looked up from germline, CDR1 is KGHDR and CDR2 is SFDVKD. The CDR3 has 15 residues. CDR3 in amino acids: CATSEGGSGYNEQFF. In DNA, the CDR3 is TGTGCCACCAGTGAAGGAGGTTCGGGGTACAATGAGCAGTTCTTC.

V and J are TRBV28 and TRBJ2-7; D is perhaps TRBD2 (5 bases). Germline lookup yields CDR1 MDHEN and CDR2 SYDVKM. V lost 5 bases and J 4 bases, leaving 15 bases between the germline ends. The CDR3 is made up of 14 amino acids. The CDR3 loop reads CASSHDPGGYEQYF. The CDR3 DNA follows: TGTGCCAGCAGTCATGACCCGGGCGGGTACGAGCAGTACTTC.

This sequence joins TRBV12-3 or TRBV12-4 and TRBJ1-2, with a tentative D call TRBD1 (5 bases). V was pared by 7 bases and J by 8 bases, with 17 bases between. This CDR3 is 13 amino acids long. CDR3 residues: CASTHRIVGGYTF. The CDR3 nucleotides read TGTGCCAGCACCCACAGGATTGTAGGAGGCTACACCTTC.